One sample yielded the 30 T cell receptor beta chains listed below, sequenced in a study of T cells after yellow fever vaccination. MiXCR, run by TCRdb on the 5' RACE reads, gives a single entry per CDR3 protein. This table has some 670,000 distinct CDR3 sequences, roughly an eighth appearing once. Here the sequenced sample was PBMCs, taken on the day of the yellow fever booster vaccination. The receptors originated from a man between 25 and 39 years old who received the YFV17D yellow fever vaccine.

The CDR3 nucleotides read TGCAGTGCCCCGAAGGGGAGCTCCTACGAGCAGTACTTC. It specifies CSAPKGSSYEQYF. The chain has TRBV20-1 and TRBJ2-7; D may match TRBD1 or TRBD2 (5 bases each). From germline, CDR1 is DFQATT and CDR2 SNEGSKA (reference sequence). The CDR3 consists of 13 residues. Trimming stripped 6 bases from V and 0 bases from J, with 12 bases between.

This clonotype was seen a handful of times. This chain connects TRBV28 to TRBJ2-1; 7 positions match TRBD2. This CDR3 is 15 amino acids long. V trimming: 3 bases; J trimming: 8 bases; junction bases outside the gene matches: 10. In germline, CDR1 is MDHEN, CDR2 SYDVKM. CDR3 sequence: CASSFLGVAGDEQFF. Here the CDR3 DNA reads TGTGCCAGCAGTTTTCTAGGGGTAGCGGGCGATGAGCAGTTCTTC.

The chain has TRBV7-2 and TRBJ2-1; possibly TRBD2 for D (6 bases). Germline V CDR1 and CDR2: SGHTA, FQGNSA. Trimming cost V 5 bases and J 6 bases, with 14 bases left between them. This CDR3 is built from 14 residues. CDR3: CASSPPGLINEQFF. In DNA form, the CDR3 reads TGTGCCAGCAGCCCCCCGGGACTTATCAATGAGCAGTTCTTC.

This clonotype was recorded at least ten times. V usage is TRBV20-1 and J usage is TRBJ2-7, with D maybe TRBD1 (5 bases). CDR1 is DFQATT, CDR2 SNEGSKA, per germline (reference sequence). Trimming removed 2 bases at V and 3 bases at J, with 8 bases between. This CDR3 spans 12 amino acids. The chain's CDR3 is CSARLTDYEQYF. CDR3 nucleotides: TGCAGTGCTAGACTGACAGACTACGAGCAGTACTTC.

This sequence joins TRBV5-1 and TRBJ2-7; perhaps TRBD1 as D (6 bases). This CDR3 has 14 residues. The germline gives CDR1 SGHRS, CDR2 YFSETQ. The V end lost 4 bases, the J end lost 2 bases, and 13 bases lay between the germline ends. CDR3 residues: CASSRGDTPYEQYF. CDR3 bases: TGCGCCAGCAGCAGAGGGGACACTCCCTACGAGCAGTACTTC. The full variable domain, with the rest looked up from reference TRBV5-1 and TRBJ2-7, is KAGVTQTPRYLIKTRGQQVTLSCSPISGHRSVSWYQQTPGQGLQFLFEYFSETQRNKGNFPGRFSGRQFSNSRSEMNVSTLELGDSALYLCASSRGDTPYEQYFGPGTRLTVT.

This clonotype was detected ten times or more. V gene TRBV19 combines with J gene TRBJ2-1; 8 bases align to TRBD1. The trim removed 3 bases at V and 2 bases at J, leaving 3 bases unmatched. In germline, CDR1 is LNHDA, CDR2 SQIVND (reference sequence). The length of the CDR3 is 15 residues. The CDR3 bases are TGTGCCAGTAGTATCGCAGGGGGCGCCTACAATGAGCAGTTCTTC. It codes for CASSIAGGAYNEQFF.

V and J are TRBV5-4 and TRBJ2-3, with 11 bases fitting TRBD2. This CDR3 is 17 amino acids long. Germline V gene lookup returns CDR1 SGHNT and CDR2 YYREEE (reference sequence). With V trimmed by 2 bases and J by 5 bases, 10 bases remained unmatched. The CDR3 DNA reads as TGTGCCAGCAGCTTTCCGAAAATAGCGGGAGGGGGAGATACGCAGTATTTT. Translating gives CASSFPKIAGGGDTQYF.

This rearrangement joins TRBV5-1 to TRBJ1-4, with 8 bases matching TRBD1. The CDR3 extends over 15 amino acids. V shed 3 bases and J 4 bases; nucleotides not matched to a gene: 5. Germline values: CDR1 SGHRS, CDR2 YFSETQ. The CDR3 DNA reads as TGCGCCAGCAGCTGGACAGGGTTAAGTAATGAAAAACTGTTTTTT. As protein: CASSWTGLSNEKLFF.

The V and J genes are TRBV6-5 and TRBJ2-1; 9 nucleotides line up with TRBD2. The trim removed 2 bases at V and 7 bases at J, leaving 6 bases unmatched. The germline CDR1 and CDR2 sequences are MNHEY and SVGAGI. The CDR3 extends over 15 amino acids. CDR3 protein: CASSYGAGGGNEQFF. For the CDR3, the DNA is TGTGCCAGCAGTTACGGAGCGGGAGGTGGGAATGAGCAGTTCTTC.

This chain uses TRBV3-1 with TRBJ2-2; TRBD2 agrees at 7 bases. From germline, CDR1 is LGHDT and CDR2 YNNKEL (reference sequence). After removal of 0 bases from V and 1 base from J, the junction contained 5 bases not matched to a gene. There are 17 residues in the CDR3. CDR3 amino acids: CASSQDGLAVNTGELFF. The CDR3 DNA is TGTGCCAGCAGCCAAGATGGTCTAGCGGTGAACACCGGGGAGCTGTTTTTT.

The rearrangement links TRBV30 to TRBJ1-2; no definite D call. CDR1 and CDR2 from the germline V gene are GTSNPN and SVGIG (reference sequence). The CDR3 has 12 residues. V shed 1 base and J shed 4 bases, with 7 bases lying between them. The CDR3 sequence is CAWSASVYGYTF. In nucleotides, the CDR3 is TGTGCCTGGAGTGCGTCAGTCTATGGCTACACCTTC.

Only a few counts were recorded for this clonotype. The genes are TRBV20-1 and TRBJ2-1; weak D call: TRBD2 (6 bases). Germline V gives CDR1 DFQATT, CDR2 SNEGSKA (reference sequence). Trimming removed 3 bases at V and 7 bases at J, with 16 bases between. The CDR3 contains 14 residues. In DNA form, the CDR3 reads TGCAGTGCTAGCTACCCTGTCGGGAGAAATGAGCAGTTCTTC. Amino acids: CSASYPVGRNEQFF.

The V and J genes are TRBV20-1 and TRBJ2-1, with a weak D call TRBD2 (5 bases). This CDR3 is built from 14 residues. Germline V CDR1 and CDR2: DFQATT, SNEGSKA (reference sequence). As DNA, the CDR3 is TGCGCCTTGGGGAGCGGTCTTTCCTACAATGAGCAGTTCTTC. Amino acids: CALGSGLSYNEQFF.

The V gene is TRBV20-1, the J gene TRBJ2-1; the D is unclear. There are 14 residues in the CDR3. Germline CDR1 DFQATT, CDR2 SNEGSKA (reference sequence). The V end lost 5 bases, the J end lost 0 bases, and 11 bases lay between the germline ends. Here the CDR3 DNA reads TGCAGTGCTGGCATCTATCGCTCCTACAATGAGCAGTTCTTC. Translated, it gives CSAGIYRSYNEQFF.

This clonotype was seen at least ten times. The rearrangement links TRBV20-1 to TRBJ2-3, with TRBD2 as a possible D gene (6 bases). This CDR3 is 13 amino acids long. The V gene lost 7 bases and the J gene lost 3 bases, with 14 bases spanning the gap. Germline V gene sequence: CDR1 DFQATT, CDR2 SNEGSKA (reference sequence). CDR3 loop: CSVWEAQTDTQYF. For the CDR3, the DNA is TGCAGTGTCTGGGAGGCACAGACAGATACGCAGTATTTT.

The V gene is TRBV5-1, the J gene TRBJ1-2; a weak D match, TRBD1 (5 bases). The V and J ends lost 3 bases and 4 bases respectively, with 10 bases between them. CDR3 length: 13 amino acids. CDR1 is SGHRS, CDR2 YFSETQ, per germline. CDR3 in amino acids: CASSYDSSYGYTF. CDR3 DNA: TGCGCCAGCAGCTACGACAGTAGCTATGGCTACACCTTC.

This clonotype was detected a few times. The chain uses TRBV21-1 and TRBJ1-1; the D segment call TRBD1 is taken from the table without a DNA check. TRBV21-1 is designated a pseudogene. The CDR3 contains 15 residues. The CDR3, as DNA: TGTGCCAGCCGGGACAGGGGGAGTTGGAACACTGAAGCTTTCTTT. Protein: CASRDRGSWNTEAFF.

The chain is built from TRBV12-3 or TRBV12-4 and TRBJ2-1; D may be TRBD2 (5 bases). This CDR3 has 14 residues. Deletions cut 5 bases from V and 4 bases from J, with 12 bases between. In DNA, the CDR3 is TGTGCCAGCAGTAGGGCCGGGAAATACAATGAGCAGTTCTTC. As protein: CASSRAGKYNEQFF.

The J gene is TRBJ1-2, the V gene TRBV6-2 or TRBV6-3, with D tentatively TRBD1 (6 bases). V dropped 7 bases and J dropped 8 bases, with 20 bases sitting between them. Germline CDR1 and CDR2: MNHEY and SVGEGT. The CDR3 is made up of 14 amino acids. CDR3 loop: CASTQGSGRGGYTF. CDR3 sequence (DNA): TGTGCCAGCACCCAGGGGAGCGGACGGGGAGGCTACACCTTC.

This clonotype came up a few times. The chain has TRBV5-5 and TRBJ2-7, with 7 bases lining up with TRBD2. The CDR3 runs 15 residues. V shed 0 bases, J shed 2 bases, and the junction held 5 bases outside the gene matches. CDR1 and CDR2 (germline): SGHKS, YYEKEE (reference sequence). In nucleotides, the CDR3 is TGTGCCAGCAGCTTGGAGGGGAGGGTTACCTACGAGCAGTACTTC. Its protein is CASSLEGRVTYEQYF.

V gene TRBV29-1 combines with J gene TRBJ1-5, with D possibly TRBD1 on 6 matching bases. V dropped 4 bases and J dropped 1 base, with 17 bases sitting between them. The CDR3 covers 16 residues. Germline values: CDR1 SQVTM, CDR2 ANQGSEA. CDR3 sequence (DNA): TGCAGCGTTGGGGAAATAGGGGGTACGAGCAATCAGCCCCAGCATTTT. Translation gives CSVGEIGGTSNQPQHF.

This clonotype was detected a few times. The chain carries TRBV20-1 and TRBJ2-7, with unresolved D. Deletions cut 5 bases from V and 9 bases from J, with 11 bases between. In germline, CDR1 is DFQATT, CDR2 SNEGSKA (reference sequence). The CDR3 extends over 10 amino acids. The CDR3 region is CSAGSGGQYF. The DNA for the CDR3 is TGCAGTGCTGGTTCCGGCGGGCAGTACTTC.

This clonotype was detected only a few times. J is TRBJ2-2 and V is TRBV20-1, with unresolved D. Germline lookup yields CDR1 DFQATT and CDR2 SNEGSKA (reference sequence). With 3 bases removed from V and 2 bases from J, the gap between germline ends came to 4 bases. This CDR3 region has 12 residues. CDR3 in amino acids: CSASQNTGELFF. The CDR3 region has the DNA TGCAGTGCTAGCCAAAACACCGGGGAGCTGTTTTTT.

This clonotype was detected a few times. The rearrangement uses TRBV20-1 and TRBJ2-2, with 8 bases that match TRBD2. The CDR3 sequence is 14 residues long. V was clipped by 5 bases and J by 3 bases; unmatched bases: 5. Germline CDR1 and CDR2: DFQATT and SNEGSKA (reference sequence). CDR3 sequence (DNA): TGCAGTGCTCAAGCGGGAGACGACACCGGGGAGCTGTTTTTT. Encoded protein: CSAQAGDDTGELFF.

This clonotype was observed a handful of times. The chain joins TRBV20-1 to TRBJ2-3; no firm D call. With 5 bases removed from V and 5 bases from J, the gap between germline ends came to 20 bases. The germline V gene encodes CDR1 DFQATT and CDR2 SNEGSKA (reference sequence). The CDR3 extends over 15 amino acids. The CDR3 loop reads CSALPAGSRIDTQYF. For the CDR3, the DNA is TGCAGTGCTCTCCCCGCCGGGTCCCGCATAGATACGCAGTATTTT.

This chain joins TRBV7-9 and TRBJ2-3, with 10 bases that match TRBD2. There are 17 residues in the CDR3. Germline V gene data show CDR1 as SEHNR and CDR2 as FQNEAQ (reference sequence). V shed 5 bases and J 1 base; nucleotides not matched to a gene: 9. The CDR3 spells CASSLTFGTSGTDTQYF. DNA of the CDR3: TGTGCCAGCAGCCTAACGTTCGGGACTAGCGGCACAGATACGCAGTATTTT.

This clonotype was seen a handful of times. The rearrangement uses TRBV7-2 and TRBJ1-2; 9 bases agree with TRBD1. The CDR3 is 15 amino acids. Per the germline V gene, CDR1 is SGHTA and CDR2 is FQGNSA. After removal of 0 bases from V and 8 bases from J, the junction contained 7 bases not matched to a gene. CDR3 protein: CASSLAAGQGNGYTF. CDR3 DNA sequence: TGTGCCAGCAGCTTAGCTGCAGGACAGGGGAACGGCTACACCTTC.

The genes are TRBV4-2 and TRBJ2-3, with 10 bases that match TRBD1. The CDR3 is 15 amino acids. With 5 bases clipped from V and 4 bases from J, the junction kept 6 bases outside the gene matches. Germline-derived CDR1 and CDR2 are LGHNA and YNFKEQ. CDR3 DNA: TGTGCCAGCAGCAGCCGGGACAGGGGATCAGATACGCAGTATTTT. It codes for CASSSRDRGSDTQYF.

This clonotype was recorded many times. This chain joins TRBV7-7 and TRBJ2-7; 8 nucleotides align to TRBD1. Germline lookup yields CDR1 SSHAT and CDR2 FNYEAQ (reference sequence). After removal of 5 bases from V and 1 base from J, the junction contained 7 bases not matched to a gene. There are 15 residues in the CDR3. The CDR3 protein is CASSLDRGPSYEQYF. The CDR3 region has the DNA TGTGCCAGCAGCCTCGACAGGGGCCCGTCCTACGAGCAGTACTTC. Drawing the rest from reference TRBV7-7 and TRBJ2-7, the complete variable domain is GAGVSQSPRYKVTKRGQDVTLRCDPISSHATLYWYQQALGQGPEFLTYFNYEAQPDKSGLPSDRFSAERPEGSISTLTIQRTEQRDSAMYRCASSLDRGPSYEQYFGPGTRLTVT.

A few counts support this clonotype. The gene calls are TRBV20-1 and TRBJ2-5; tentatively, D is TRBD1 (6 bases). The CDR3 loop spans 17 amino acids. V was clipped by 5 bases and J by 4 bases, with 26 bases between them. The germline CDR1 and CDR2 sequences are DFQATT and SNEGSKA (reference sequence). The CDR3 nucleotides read TGCAGTGCTCCGGAGTGGGGCGATCTCAGCAGGGGAGAGACCCAGTACTTC. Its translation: CSAPEWGDLSRGETQYF.